This passage covers 23 T cell receptor beta chains from one sample sequenced in a study of blood T cell repertoires in COVID-19. Profiling relied on immunoSEQ multiplex PCR, and the TCRdb table lists in-frame clones only, not all of them. Of 40,000 or so clones in the sample, 80% to 90% were seen once. The sample comprised peripheral blood. The receptors shown here come from a man aged 55 to 69 in a cohort sampled during active COVID-19.

This chain links TRBV29-1 with TRBJ1-4; D ambiguous. Germline-derived CDR1 and CDR2 are SQVTM and ANQGSEA. Trimming took 5 bases from V and 5 from J, leaving 9 bases between them. The CDR3 is 12 amino acids. The CDR3 nucleotides are TGCAGCGTTCTAGGCGGGAATGAAAAACTGTTTTTT. This codes for CSVLGGNEKLFF.

The chain recombines TRBV6-5 with TRBJ1-5; no clear D. Trimming removed 5 bases at V and 4 bases at J, with 12 bases between. Per germline, CDR1 MNHEY and CDR2 SVGAGI. This CDR3 is built from 14 residues. The CDR3, as DNA: TGTGCCAGCAGTCCGGGGTGGGTAAATCAGCCCCAGCATTTT. Amino acid sequence: CASSPGWVNQPQHF.

The chain links TRBV6-5 to TRBJ1-4, with D perhaps TRBD1 (5 bases). This CDR3 is 15 amino acids long. V was clipped by 4 bases and J by 9 bases, with 18 bases between them. Germline assignment: CDR1 MNHEY and CDR2 SVGAGI. The CDR3 DNA is TGTGCCAGCAGTTCTGACCCGTCCCGGGGGAAAAAACTGTTTTTT. It translates to CASSSDPSRGKKLFF.

The chain is built from TRBV30 and TRBJ2-2; D gene uncertain. Germline loops: CDR1 GTSNPN, CDR2 SVGIG (reference sequence). The CDR3 is 13 amino acids. The V end lost 4 bases, the J end lost 1 base, and 7 bases lay between the germline ends. The CDR3 DNA reads as TGTGCCTGGAAGCTAGGGAACACCGGGGAGCTGTTTTTT. Protein: CAWKLGNTGELFF.

The genes are TRBV3-1 (or the pseudogene TRBV3-2) and TRBJ1-2; 9 bases map to TRBD1. The V gene end was trimmed by 4 bases and the J gene end by 6 bases; junction bases not matched to a gene: 3. Germline V gene lookup returns CDR1 LGHDT and CDR2 YNNKEL (reference sequence). CDR3 length equals 13 residues. CDR3 sequence (DNA): TGTGCCAGCAGCCTACAGGGGGCTAATGGCTACACCTTC. It yields the protein CASSLQGANGYTF.

In its sample, this clone was seen once. The gene calls are TRBV5-4 and TRBJ2-2, with 8 bases identical to TRBD1. The CDR3 extends over 15 amino acids. Trimming removed 2 bases from V and 7 bases from J; junction bases left unmatched: 7. Germline assignment: CDR1 SGHNT and CDR2 YYREEE (reference sequence). CDR3: CASSFPGGADGELFF. The DNA of the CDR3 is TGTGCCAGCAGCTTCCCAGGGGGCGCGGACGGGGAGCTGTTTTTT.

Only a few counts were recorded for this clone. This rearrangement joins TRBV28 to TRBJ2-2, with D perhaps TRBD1 (6 bases). There are 14 residues in the CDR3. The germline V gene encodes CDR1 MDHEN and CDR2 SYDVKM. With 5 bases removed from V and 3 bases from J, the gap between germline ends came to 10 bases. The CDR3 reads CASSVQGYTGELFF. As DNA, the CDR3 is TGTGCCAGCAGTGTACAGGGATACACCGGGGAGCTGTTTTTT.

The chain couples TRBV10-3 to TRBJ2-7; D is ambiguous. CDR3 size: 11 residues. Deletions cut 1 base from V and 5 bases from J, with 3 bases between. Per the germline V gene, CDR1 is ENHRY and CDR2 is SYGVKD. Written as DNA, the CDR3 is TGTGCCATCAGTGAGTTAAACGAGCAGTACTTC. This encodes CAISELNEQYF.

The rearrangement joins TRBV12-5 to TRBJ1-1; D may be TRBD1 (6 bases). Germline CDR1 and CDR2: LGHNT and FRNRAP. This CDR3 is 12 amino acids long. V lost 6 bases and J 6 bases, leaving 11 bases between the germline ends. CDR3 sequence (DNA): TGTGCTAGTGGGCGGACAGTTGCTGAAGCTTTCTTT. Protein product: CASGRTVAEAFF.

This chain uses TRBV6-6 with TRBJ2-5, with 8 bases that match TRBD1. With 6 bases clipped from V and 4 bases from J, the junction kept 10 bases outside the gene matches. Germline lookup yields CDR1 MNHNY and CDR2 SVGAGI (reference sequence). The CDR3 contains 15 residues. The CDR3 here is CASRSTGVRGETQYF. The CDR3 DNA reads as TGTGCCAGCAGGTCGACAGGGGTTAGGGGAGAGACCCAGTACTTC.

The V gene is TRBV9, the J gene TRBJ1-1, with D tentatively TRBD1 (6 bases). CDR1 is SGDLS and CDR2 is YYNGEE in the germline V gene. The CDR3 covers 15 residues. The V and J ends lost 4 bases and 5 bases respectively, with 18 bases between them. The CDR3 DNA reads as TGTGCCAGCAGCCCACCAGGGACAAAGGGAACTGAAGCTTTCTTT. This translates into CASSPPGTKGTEAFF.

The chain links TRBV28 to TRBJ1-5; D gene ambiguous. CDR1 MDHEN and CDR2 SYDVKM come from the germline V gene. This CDR3 has 15 residues. Deletions cut 1 base from V and 1 base from J, with 8 bases between. This chain's CDR3 is CASSLYPQSNQPQHF. CDR3 sequence (DNA): TGTGCCAGCAGTTTATATCCCCAAAGCAATCAGCCCCAGCATTTT.

J is TRBJ2-2 and V is TRBV5-4, with D possibly being TRBD1 (5 bases). V was cut by 2 bases and J by 0 bases, with 11 bases left in between. The CDR3 contains 16 residues. The germline V gene encodes CDR1 SGHNT and CDR2 YYREEE (reference sequence). The CDR3 DNA follows: TGTGCCAGCAGCTTCAGACAGACTTCGAACACCGGGGAGCTGTTTTTT. The encoded protein is CASSFRQTSNTGELFF.

This clone has just one count. The chain is built from TRBV18 and TRBJ2-5; D perhaps matches TRBD2 (5 bases). The V and J ends lost 6 bases and 4 bases respectively, with 12 bases between them. There are 13 residues in the CDR3. From germline, CDR1 is KGHSH and CDR2 LQKENI. The CDR3 DNA is TGTGCCAGCTCCCTTTTGGCGGGAGAGACCCAGTACTTC. It codes for CASSLLAGETQYF. Supplemented by reference TRBV18 and TRBJ2-5, the full variable domain reads NAGVMQNPRHLVRRRGQEARLRCSPMKGHSHVYWYRQLPEEGLKFMVYLQKENIIDESGMPKERFSAEFPKEGPSILRIQQVVRGDSAAYFCASSLLAGETQYFGPGTRLLVL.

The chain combines TRBV5-1 with TRBJ2-1, with 10 bases that match TRBD1. V trimming: 0 bases; J trimming: 5 bases; junction bases outside the gene matches: 2. The germline V gene has CDR1 SGHRS and CDR2 YFSETQ. The CDR3 length is 15 residues. CDR3 region: CASSLGTGGNNEQFF. The CDR3 nucleotides are TGCGCCAGCAGCTTGGGGACAGGGGGTAACAATGAGCAGTTCTTC.

The chain combines TRBV7-2 with TRBJ2-4, with 8 bases that match TRBD1. The CDR3 is made up of 15 amino acids. Trimming cost V 3 bases and J 3 bases; bases outside gene matches: 4. Per the germline V gene, CDR1 is SGHTA and CDR2 is FQGNSA. This chain's CDR3 is CASSFEQGVKNIQYF. CDR3 in DNA: TGTGCCAGCAGCTTTGAACAGGGGGTCAAAAACATTCAGTACTTC.

This clone was seen a few times. This sequence joins TRBV9 and TRBJ1-5; no clear D gene. Germline assignment: CDR1 SGDLS and CDR2 YYNGEE. V lost 8 bases and J lost 4, with 7 bases in between. The CDR3 covers 11 residues. CDR3 in amino acids: CASGLNQPQHF. In DNA form, the CDR3 reads TGTGCCAGTGGGCTAAATCAGCCCCAGCATTTT.

The genes are TRBV9 and TRBJ2-3, with D possibly TRBD1 on 6 matching bases. CDR1 and CDR2 (germline): SGDLS, YYNGEE. This CDR3 has 16 residues. The V gene lost 2 bases and the J gene lost 1 base, with 14 bases spanning the gap. CDR3 nucleotides: TGTGCCAGCAGCGTTCTTTCAGGGGTCGGCACAGATACGCAGTATTTT. As protein: CASSVLSGVGTDTQYF.

The J gene is TRBJ2-5, the V gene TRBV6-5; perhaps TRBD1 as D (5 bases). This CDR3 contains 13 residues. Trimming removed 5 bases at V and 7 bases at J, with 14 bases between. In germline, CDR1 is MNHEY, CDR2 SVGAGI. CDR3 loop: CASSTAGYGTQYF. As DNA, the CDR3 is TGTGCCAGCAGTACAGCAGGGTACGGGACCCAGTACTTC.

The chain employs TRBV24-1 and TRBJ2-1, with 8 bases aligning to TRBD1. Germline CDR1 KGHDR, CDR2 SFDVKD. J lost 9 bases, V lost 4 bases, and 13 bases had no gene match. This CDR3 has 16 amino acids. The CDR3 region has the DNA TGTGCCACCAGTGAACCGCCCGGGACAGGTATTGGTGAGCAGTTCTTC. Amino acid sequence: CATSEPPGTGIGEQFF.

The rearrangement uses TRBV14 and TRBJ1-1, with 8 bases identical to TRBD1. Per the germline V gene, CDR1 is SGHDN and CDR2 is FVKESK. This CDR3 comprises 14 residues. J gave up 5 bases and V 3 bases, and 5 bases lay outside the gene matches. The CDR3 bases are TGTGCCAGCAGCCACAGGGGGCAGGTGACTGAAGCTTTCTTT. The encoded protein is CASSHRGQVTEAFF.

The chain couples TRBV5-1 to TRBJ2-5; D is ambiguous. Germline CDR1 SGHRS, CDR2 YFSETQ. V was pared by 5 bases and J by 2 bases, with 7 bases between. The CDR3 runs 12 residues. In DNA form, the CDR3 reads TGCGCCAGCAGGGGCATACAAGAGACCCAGTACTTC. It encodes CASRGIQETQYF.

In this sample, this clone turned up a few times. The genes are TRBV6-5 and TRBJ1-5, with D possibly matching TRBD1 (6 bases). The CDR3 has 15 amino acids. Germline V gene sequence: CDR1 MNHEY, CDR2 SVGAGI. Deletions cut 0 bases from V and 5 bases from J, with 11 bases between. The CDR3 coding sequence is TGTGCCAGCAGTTACTCCCAGGGGTTGCATCAGCCCCAGCATTTT. Translating gives CASSYSQGLHQPQHF.